This entry is about one TCR beta chain. Its cognate antigen has yet to be identified. Base qualities were left out, and no much larger clone turns up one base away. The junction carries 8 bases between V and J, which are trimmed by 3 bases and 0 bases respectively. The germline V gene (reference sequence) specifies SSHAT as CDR1 and FNYEAQ as CDR2. The CDR3 spans 14 residues, from the cysteine through the phenylalanine. Solely the CDR3 DNA is kept, with 42 bases framed from the first base. These data belong to a study of blood T cell repertoires in COVID-19 (dated by TCRdb to between 2020 and 2021). Some background on the complete study: The collaborator samples originated in the United States, Italy and Spain and spanned the acute and convalescent phases of COVID-19. Where HLA class I and class II types were available, the types were taken from metadata supplied by the sample provider, not from assay-based typing. Subjects who had been exposed to COVID-19, were actively infected with it, or had recovered from it provided the deeply sampled blood TCRbeta repertoires that made up the dataset. The samples were drawn from two sources: the first 160 participants of the ongoing ImmuneRACE study, and 1,254 subjects contributed by 6 global collaborators. A de-identified subject ID, COVID-19 status, age in years and sex were almost always included in the sample metadata. The prospective study material was composed of cDNA or gDNA derived from T cells, B-cell-depleted T cells, or PBMCs. A freely available public database, intended as a resource for researchers studying the immune response to SARS-CoV-2, is where the repertoires were released. Results and caveats for the whole study, not just this receptor: How much clinical and demographic metadata was included differed by source and by participant, and the metadata was provided uncurated.

One collaborating source in Seattle enrolled patients during active infection and followed them longitudinally through the course of disease. Collaborating institutions collected whole blood in K2EDTA tubes following their own protocols. For TCRbeta analysis, collaborators shipped samples in one of three forms: frozen whole blood, isolated PBMCs, or DNA extracted from either of those sample types. TCRbeta CDR3 regions were amplified from genomic DNA by means of the immunoSEQ Assay, a bias-controlled multiplex PCR. Regarding the original processing steps: The number of nucleated cells in each sample was estimated by amplification of reference gene primers within the assay. To quantify the absolute abundance of each unique TCRbeta CDR3 rearrangement, sequence reads were collapsed and filtered. For each sample, productive Simpson clonality was calculated as the square root of Simpson's diversity index over productive rearrangements. Drawn from immuneACCESS, this table holds only the in-frame rearrangements with V and J called that TCRdb kept. Clones are partly lost; checked studies trace under half to an unresolved V gene and leave the rest unexplained. The V and J calls and clone size were taken over from that table, and D and trimming were inferred from the DNA. This sample lists about 290,000 clones; about nine tenths were detected once. In total, the top ten clones hold 8.5% to 14% of the sample.

The TCR was taken from a woman aged 30 to 39 with COVID-19, enrolled during active disease. The sequenced sample was peripheral blood. The chain is assembled from TRBV7-7 and TRBJ2-5, with TRBD2 tentatively as D gene (5 bases match). The nucleotides are TGTGCCAGCAGCTTCTCCGGGGACCAAGAGACCCAGTACTTC. Its product reads: CASSFSGDQETQYF.